What follows are 22 T cell receptor beta chains derived from one specimen sequenced in a study of beta chain features in type 1 diabetes. Of the isolated RNA, all was reverse transcribed, and so the sequenced material was expressed TCRB transcripts. Some clones are missing from TCRdb's copy, which holds only in-frame ones; the method was immunoSEQ multiplex PCR. Among fewer than 650,000 clones listed, roughly 15% were seen once. The sequencing sample was made of naive CD4+ T cells from blood. The origin of the receptors is a man younger than 35 in good health.

This clone has only a few counts. The chain recombines TRBV5-6 with TRBJ1-2; D is unclear. The CDR3 length is 14 residues. V lost 1 base, J lost 8 bases, and 15 bases lay in between. The V gene's germline CDR1 is SGHDT and CDR2 YYEEEE. CDR3 coding DNA: TGTGCCAGCAGCTTGTCTTCGGATCCCCTCGGCTACACCTTC. Its translation is CASSLSSDPLGYTF.

Only a few counts were recorded for this clone. The gene calls are TRBV29-1 and TRBJ2-7; TRBD2 matches 11 bases. The CDR3 extends over 14 amino acids. The V gene end was trimmed by 6 bases and the J gene end by 4 bases; junction bases not matched to a gene: 8. Germline V gives CDR1 SQVTM, CDR2 ANQGSEA. CDR3 sequence reads: CSVVKGLAVYEQYF. CDR3 bases: TGCAGCGTCGTAAAGGGACTAGCGGTTTACGAGCAGTACTTC.

This chain joins TRBV15 and TRBJ2-1; D not resolved. The CDR3 has 15 amino acids. Germline CDR1 and CDR2: LNHNV and YYDKDF (reference sequence). V lost 3 bases, J lost 3 bases, and 12 bases lay in between. The CDR3 here is CATSSLISLYNEQFF. The CDR3 DNA reads as TGTGCCACCAGCAGTCTCATCAGCCTCTACAATGAGCAGTTCTTC.

The V call is TRBV7-9, the J call TRBJ1-5; 9 positions agree with TRBD1. The ends lost 5 bases at V and 7 bases at J; junction bases unmatched: 6. This CDR3 comprises 14 residues. CDR1 is SEHNR and CDR2 is FQNEAQ in the germline V gene (reference sequence). The CDR3 bases are TGTGCCAGCAGCCCGGGGACAGGGAGACAGCCCCAGCATTTT. Its translation: CASSPGTGRQPQHF.

The CDR3 reads CASSPGTAEETQYF. The CDR3 DNA reads as TGTGCCAGCTCACCCGGGACAGCCGAAGAGACCCAGTACTTC. This chain uses TRBV18 with TRBJ2-5; 7 nucleotides line up with TRBD1. From germline, CDR1 is KGHSH and CDR2 LQKENI. V shed 3 bases and J 3 bases; nucleotides not matched to a gene: 4. CDR3 length: 14 amino acids. Full variable domain (rest looked up from reference TRBV18 and TRBJ2-5): NAGVMQNPRHLVRRRGQEARLRCSPMKGHSHVYWYRQLPEEGLKFMVYLQKENIIDESGMPKERFSAEFPKEGPSILRIQQVVRGDSAAYFCASSPGTAEETQYFGPGTRLLVL.

This clone was picked up a small number of times. Different DNA sequences within this sample yield the same CDR3. The chain recombines TRBV18 with TRBJ2-4; possibly TRBD1 for D (6 bases). Trimming pared 3 bases from V and 1 base from J, leaving 7 bases between. CDR3 size: 14 residues. The germline gives CDR1 KGHSH, CDR2 LQKENI. The CDR3 DNA sequence: TGTGCCAGCTCACCGCAGGGGGCCAAAAACATTCAGTACTTC. Protein: CASSPQGAKNIQYF.

This clone came up a few times. This sequence joins TRBV5-6 and TRBJ2-1; 12 nucleotides line up with TRBD2. Per the germline V gene, CDR1 is SGHDT and CDR2 is YYEEEE. This CDR3 comprises 17 residues. Trimming at V came to 2 bases and at J to 0 bases, leaving 3 bases not matched to a gene. This CDR3 is CASSLRTSGVSYNEQFF. The CDR3 nucleotides are TGTGCCAGCAGCTTAAGGACTAGCGGGGTCTCCTACAATGAGCAGTTCTTC.

This clone showed up just a few times. This rearrangement joins TRBV28 to TRBJ1-2; weak D call: TRBD1 (5 bases). Germline V CDR1 and CDR2: MDHEN, SYDVKM. The CDR3 totals 12 residues. Trimming removed 6 bases at V and 8 bases at J, with 13 bases between. CDR3 protein: CASRTRVVGYTF. CDR3 nucleotides: TGTGCCAGCAGAACCAGGGTGGTCGGCTACACCTTC.

The CDR3 region is CASSPPGAGGSHGRETQYF. For the CDR3, the DNA is TGTGCCAGCAGTCCGCCGGGGGCAGGGGGCAGTCACGGACGAGAGACCCAGTACTTC. This chain uses TRBV28 with TRBJ2-5, with 8 bases that match TRBD1. CDR1 and CDR2 from the germline V gene are MDHEN and SYDVKM. The CDR3 runs 19 residues. Trimming took 5 bases from V and 4 from J; bases not matched to a gene: 21.

This clone was observed a handful of times. The rearrangement links TRBV19 to TRBJ1-5, with D possibly TRBD1 on 6 matching bases. V gave up 2 bases and J gave up 0 bases, with 11 bases separating them. The CDR3 loop spans 16 amino acids. Germline CDR1 reads LNHDA; CDR2 reads SQIVND (reference sequence). In DNA, the CDR3 is TGTGCCAGTAGTATAAGGGGGGGCGATAGCAATCAGCCCCAGCATTTT. Translation: CASSIRGGDSNQPQHF.

This clone was detected a few times. V usage is TRBV28 and J usage is TRBJ2-7; D may be TRBD1 or TRBD2 (5 bases each). This CDR3 has 17 amino acids. The V and J ends lost 1 base and 3 bases respectively, with 19 bases between them. From germline, CDR1 is MDHEN and CDR2 SYDVKM. CDR3 nucleotide sequence: TGTGCCAGCAGTTTATTCTCGGGGCCGGAACTGAACTACGAGCAGTACTTC. Translated, it gives CASSLFSGPELNYEQYF.

CDR3 sequence (DNA): TGTGCCAGCAGCTGGTCCTGGGGGCGGGGCACAGATACGCAGTATTTT. Its translation is CASSWSWGRGTDTQYF. This chain links TRBV7-3 with TRBJ2-3; D is possibly TRBD1 (6 bases). The V gene's germline CDR1 is SGHTA and CDR2 FQGTGA. Trimming stripped 4 bases from V and 1 base from J, with 15 bases between. This CDR3 comprises 16 residues.

This clone was seen at least ten times. CDR3 nucleotide sequence: TGTGCCACCAGCAGAGATCGGGGGAGCTCCTACAATGAGCAGTTCTTC. It translates to CATSRDRGSSYNEQFF. V usage is TRBV15 and J usage is TRBJ2-1; maybe TRBD2 (6 bases). Trimming left V 0 bases short and J 0 bases short, with 9 bases between. This CDR3 spans 16 amino acids. CDR1 and CDR2 (germline): LNHNV, YYDKDF (reference sequence).

V usage is TRBV7-2 and J usage is TRBJ2-3; D uncertain. V shed 4 bases and J shed 2 bases, with 13 bases lying between them. Germline values: CDR1 SGHTA, CDR2 FQGNSA. The CDR3 is 15 amino acids. The DNA of the CDR3 is TGTGCCAGCAGCTCGGGTCTATCATTCACAGATACGCAGTATTTT. This codes for CASSSGLSFTDTQYF.

The gene calls are TRBV7-2 and TRBJ2-3, with D tentatively TRBD2 (5 bases). From germline, CDR1 is SGHTA and CDR2 FQGNSA. Trimming took 5 bases from V and 0 from J, leaving 18 bases between them. This CDR3 has 17 amino acids. CDR3 coding DNA: TGTGCCAGCAGCCGTTTAGGGCGAGCGGCTAGCACAGATACGCAGTATTTT. Protein product: CASSRLGRAASTDTQYF. The variable domain in full, completed from reference TRBV7-2 and TRBJ2-3, reads GAGVSQSPSNKVTEKGKDVELRCDPISGHTALYWYRQSLGQGLEFLIYFQGNSAPDKSGLPSDRFSAERTGGSVSTLTIQRTQQEDSAVYLCASSRLGRAASTDTQYFGPGTRLTVL.

This clone has a single count. Additional DNA sequences in this sample encode the identical CDR3. The chain couples TRBV9 to TRBJ1-1; D is uncertain. The CDR3 runs 13 residues. V lost 0 bases and J 3 bases, leaving 6 bases between the germline ends. Germline assignment: CDR1 SGDLS and CDR2 YYNGEE. The CDR3 DNA sequence: TGTGCCAGCAGCGTAGTGGGTGACACTGAAGCTTTCTTT. Protein product: CASSVVGDTEAFF.

To note about this clone: The conserved final phenylalanine or tryptophan is absent from the CDR3, which likely points to a read error. Because the CDR3's place on the DNA is in doubt, the DNA is left out and the CDR3 is given as listed by TCRdb. V gene TRBV23-1 combines with J gene TRBJ2-7; the D call TRBD2 from the table was never checked on the DNA. TRBV23-1 is an ORF, and what it does is uncertain. The CDR3 has 13 amino acids, counting both end residues. The CDR3 sequence: CASSQFRKTRFAG.

V gene TRBV9 combines with J gene TRBJ2-2; no definite D call. With 4 bases removed from V and 7 bases from J, the gap between germline ends came to 8 bases. CDR1 is SGDLS, CDR2 YYNGEE, per germline. The CDR3 loop spans 12 amino acids. The CDR3 sequence is CASSLYIGELFF. In DNA form, the CDR3 reads TGTGCCAGCAGCCTATACATCGGGGAGCTGTTTTTT.

This rearrangement joins TRBV20-1 to TRBJ2-7; D is uncertain. CDR1 and CDR2 from the germline V gene are DFQATT and SNEGSKA (reference sequence). Trimming removed 5 bases from V and 5 bases from J, with 7 bases in between. The CDR3 is 10 amino acids. The CDR3 sequence: CSALRNEQYF. The CDR3 DNA follows: TGCAGTGCTCTTAGAAACGAGCAGTACTTC.

This rearrangement joins TRBV5-1 to TRBJ1-3, with D perhaps TRBD1 (6 bases). The CDR3 consists of 15 residues. V lost 2 bases, J lost 1 base, and 10 bases lay in between. Germline V gene data show CDR1 as SGHRS and CDR2 as YFSETQ. Written as DNA, the CDR3 is TGCGCCAGCAGCTTCGAGGGGGGTTCTGGAAACACCATATATTTT. Amino acids: CASSFEGGSGNTIYF.

CDR3 coding DNA: TGTGCCAGCAGTAGAGCTAGCGGGAGATGGACAGATACGCAGTATTTT. Translated: CASSRASGRWTDTQYF. The J gene is TRBJ2-3, the V gene TRBV25-1, with 10 bases fitting TRBD2. The V gene end was trimmed by 5 bases and the J gene end by 3 bases; junction bases not matched to a gene: 8. Germline V lookup: CDR1 MGHDK, CDR2 SYGVNS. The CDR3 has 16 amino acids.

The rearrangement links TRBV4-3 to TRBJ2-3; D uncertain. The V end was cut by 0 bases, the J end by 7 bases, with 8 bases between. The CDR3 extends over 13 amino acids. The germline CDR1 and CDR2 sequences are LGHNA and YSLEER. Here the CDR3 reads CASSQETRNTQYF. The CDR3, as DNA: TGCGCCAGCAGCCAAGAAACCCGAAATACGCAGTATTTT.